This T cell receptor beta chain was profiled in a study of identical twins. This clonotype was seen repeatedly, ten times or more. The antigen is undetermined. V trimming: 6 bases; J trimming: 0 bases; junction bases outside the gene matches: 3. Germline V gene sequence: CDR1 DFQATT, CDR2 SNEGSKA (reference sequence). The CDR3 has 13 residues. The study, taken as a whole, reports: Instead of following the same donors, the conclusions were based on cross-sectional statistical analysis. Insertion counts were lower in abundant cord blood beta clonotypes, a trend that memory repertoires did not show.

From the 5' RACE reads, TCRdb called clonotypes with MiXCR, one entry per CDR3 protein. The data hold about 250,000 distinct CDR3 sequences, with over 13% observed a single time. What was sequenced was memory (CD45RO+) T cells sorted from blood. The genes are TRBV20-1 and TRBJ2-5; TRBD2 agrees at 8 bases. This sequence was found in a woman younger than 35 in good health. The CDR3 loop is CSANSGDQETQYF. The CDR3 DNA reads TGCAGTGCCAATAGCGGGGACCAAGAGACCCAGTACTTC.